This T cell receptor (beta chain) appears in the sequencing data of a study of T cell responses to AZD1222 COVID-19 vaccine listed by TCRdb under 2021. Some background on the complete study: TCR sequencing covered some 240 trial participants: roughly 200 given two doses of AZD1222 and 26 given two doses of MenACWY control vaccine. Trial participants were enrolled by age into subgroups of 18-55, 56-69 and 70-plus years, and around 150, 28 and 57 TCR-sequenced participants, respectively, were included in these subgroups.

Broad study findings and their caveats: The 56-69-year group was small, and its depth increase did not reach significance, likely because of low power. Epitopes outside the regions mutated in the B.1.351 and B.1.1.7 variants were reportedly recognized by nearly half of the unique spike-specific TCRs. Vaccine-associated CD4 TCRs spanned the whole spike protein, with dominant responses in regions 160-218 and 743-854. Because no day 14 peak-response samples were available, repertoires were characterized only after the peak T cell response. Conclusions about previously exposed vaccinees are limited because only five or six AZD1222 recipients were SARS-CoV-2 seropositive at baseline. Spike-specific TCR breadth and depth rose significantly after two AZD1222 doses compared with day 0 and with MenACWY recipients. Participants were mostly white British and included more females than males, and it was suggested by the authors that clonal diversity may have been underestimated.

Trimming accounts for 1 base at V and 5 bases at J, while the number of junction bases matched to no gene is 6. CDR1 and CDR2, per the germline V gene, are SNHLY and FYNNEI. From the cysteine up to the phenylalanine, the CDR3 has a length of 15 residues. Just CDR3 DNA is preserved here, 45 bases in frame from base 1. The time point label for this specimen denotes: about 28 days (+/-7) after the second vaccine dose. AZD1222 recipients whose second dose came at about 4 weeks and those whose second dose came at about 12 weeks were combined into one group, since spike-specific TCR depth and breadth did not differ between the two schedules. Vaccinee samples were obtained from the UK trials COV001 and COV002, which included a single-blind randomized controlled phase 2/3 trial of AZD1222 (ChAdOx1 nCoV-19) in healthy adults. For TCRbeta chain sequencing, PBMC samples from trial participants were taken at day 0 and at day 28 after the second dose.

As regards this clone: Its antigen remains unidentified. One base away there is no much larger clone; base qualities are not given.

The CDR3 regions of human TCRbeta chains were analyzed by immunosequencing. For the original study's pipeline: TCRs in the repertoires were matched against a reference library of SARS-CoV-2-specific TCRs that had been generated with the MIRA antigen-specificity platform. Breadth meant the fraction of unique TCRs that were SARS-CoV-2-associated, whereas depth meant the fraction of total T cells that were SARS-CoV-2-associated. Each spike-specific TCR was assigned to its reactive spike region and to a CD4 or CD8 class using the MIRA data. Log10-transformed breadth and depth values were compared by one-way ANOVA with Sidak's multiple comparisons tests. This immuneACCESS table, as held by TCRdb, lists in-frame sequences with V and J called but not all clones. Of the missing ones, under half trace to an unresolved V gene in checked studies; the others have no known cause. The DNA was the basis for D and trimming; V, J and clone size are from that table. The sample data list around 150,000 clones, and just over 90% of these were observed just once. The ten largest clones add up to 1.9% of the sample.

The receptor chain draws on TRBV2 and TRBJ2-7; 9 central nucleotides agree with TRBD1. This TCR came from an adult who received the AZD1222 COVID-19 vaccine. This material consisted of peripheral blood, taken 28 days after the second AZD1222 dose. The DNA sequence is TGTGCCAGCAGTGAAGGCGGGACAGGGTTACACGAGCAGTACTTC. Translated, this is CASSEGGTGLHEQYF.